The 17 T cell receptor beta chains in this list originate from one sample, sequenced in a study of shared clonotypes between healthy human individuals. The repertoire was sequenced with immunoSEQ multiplex PCR; TCRdb's copy has only in-frame clones and lacks some. The sample includes 1.4 million to 1.5 million clones, around 97% of them seen just once. The material sequenced was naive CD4+ T cells sorted from blood. The sample's subset: CD45RA+ positively selected. The receptors come from a man aged 25-40 years in good health.

This clone was seen just once. CDR3 bases: TGTGCCAGCAGCTTAGATAGTGGGACTAGCGGATACAATGAGCAGTTCTTC. It codes for CASSLDSGTSGYNEQFF. The chain carries TRBV11-3 and TRBJ2-1; 11 bases are a match to TRBD2. The germline V gene has CDR1 SGHNT and CDR2 YENEEA. The CDR3 runs to 17 residues. V shed 0 bases, J shed 4 bases, and the junction held 5 bases outside the gene matches.

The chain joins TRBV5-1 to TRBJ2-7; D gene unclear. CDR3 length: 14 residues. Germline values: CDR1 SGHRS, CDR2 YFSETQ. With 0 bases removed from V and 1 base from J, the gap between germline ends came to 8 bases. The DNA of the CDR3 is TGCGCCAGCAGCTTGGCAGTACATTCCTACGAGCAGTACTTC. Translated: CASSLAVHSYEQYF.

This chain joins TRBV6-5 and TRBJ1-3; TRBD1 might be the D (5 bases). From germline, CDR1 is MNHEY and CDR2 SVGAGI. Trimming left V 4 bases short and J 0 bases short, with 7 bases between. The CDR3 is 14 amino acids. This CDR3 reads CASSLTVSGNTIYF. The CDR3 region has the DNA TGTGCCAGCAGTTTGACAGTCTCTGGAAACACCATATATTTT.

The CDR3 DNA follows: TGTGCCAGCAGCCGGCGAGAGACCCAGTACTTC. Amino acid sequence: CASSRRETQYF. This chain links TRBV11-2 with TRBJ2-5; D is ambiguous. This CDR3 comprises 11 residues. The V gene lost 5 bases and the J gene lost 4 bases, with 5 bases spanning the gap. Germline values: CDR1 SGHAT, CDR2 FQNNGV.

The genes are TRBV19 and TRBJ2-3, with D perhaps TRBD2 (6 bases). CDR1 is LNHDA and CDR2 is SQIVND in the germline V gene (reference sequence). Trimming shortened V by 7 bases and J by 5 bases, and 13 bases separated the two germline ends. CDR3 length: 13 residues. The CDR3 coding sequence is TGTGCCAGTACCCCAGGGACTGAAGATACGCAGTATTTT. It yields the protein CASTPGTEDTQYF.

The gene calls are TRBV29-1 and TRBJ2-7; maybe TRBD1 (5 bases). Germline-derived CDR1 and CDR2 are SQVTM and ANQGSEA. The germline V and J ends were trimmed by 7 bases and 2 bases, with 6 bases remaining between them. The CDR3 totals 10 residues. The CDR3 coding sequence is TGCAGCGCAGGGACCTACGAGCAGTACTTC. It specifies CSAGTYEQYF.

V usage is TRBV28 and J usage is TRBJ1-5; D is perhaps TRBD1 (5 bases). The CDR3 sequence is 15 residues long. Trimming took 3 bases from V and 4 from J, leaving 13 bases between them. The germline gives CDR1 MDHEN, CDR2 SYDVKM. The CDR3 reads CASSFRQGGNQPQHF. CDR3 coding DNA: TGTGCCAGCAGTTTTAGGCAGGGTGGTAATCAGCCCCAGCATTTT.

The chain employs TRBV4-2 and TRBJ1-4, with TRBD1 matching 8 bases. V lost 3 bases, J lost 11 bases, and 17 bases stayed unmatched. The CDR3 is made up of 17 amino acids. The germline CDR1 and CDR2 sequences are LGHNA and YNFKEQ. The CDR3 sequence: CASSHEKGTGLMEKLFF. The CDR3 bases are TGTGCCAGCAGCCATGAAAAAGGGACAGGCCTGATGGAGAAACTGTTTTTT.

This chain connects TRBV11-2 to TRBJ1-2; D not resolved. CDR1 SGHAT and CDR2 FQNNGV come from the germline V gene. With 1 base removed from V and 4 bases from J, the gap between germline ends came to 13 bases. CDR3 length: 15 residues. The CDR3 bases are TGTGCCAGCAGCTTAGGCTGGGAAACGCCCTATGGCTACACCTTC. This encodes CASSLGWETPYGYTF.

The rearrangement links TRBV4-2 to TRBJ2-1, with D possibly TRBD2 on 6 matching bases. V lost 4 bases, J lost 8 bases, and 24 bases lay in between. Germline lookup yields CDR1 LGHNA and CDR2 YNFKEQ. The CDR3 spans 17 residues. The DNA of the CDR3 is TGTGCCAGCAGCCGCCAAGCCGGGACTCCAAGGAGGGATGAGCAGTTCTTC. Amino acid sequence: CASSRQAGTPRRDEQFF.

Concerning this clone itself: Additional DNA sequences in this sample encode the identical CDR3. The chain links TRBV27 to TRBJ2-1; 9 bases agree with TRBD2. With 2 bases clipped from V and 5 bases from J, the junction kept 1 base outside the gene matches. The CDR3 runs 14 residues. Per germline, CDR1 MNHEY and CDR2 SMNVEV (reference sequence). The CDR3, as DNA: TGTGCCAGCAGTTTAGCGGGAGGGCACAATGAGCAGTTCTTC. Its protein is CASSLAGGHNEQFF.

V and J are TRBV6-1 and TRBJ2-3; TRBD1 matches at 7 bases. V trimming: 6 bases; J trimming: 6 bases; junction bases outside the gene matches: 3. CDR3 size: 12 residues. Germline CDR1 is MNHNS and CDR2 is SASEGT. The chain's CDR3 is CASSDREDTQYF. The CDR3 DNA is TGTGCCAGCAGCGACAGGGAGGATACGCAGTATTTT.

This chain uses TRBV6-1 with TRBJ1-5; D may be TRBD1 (6 bases). Germline values: CDR1 MNHNS, CDR2 SASEGT. The CDR3 length is 13 residues. V was shortened by 10 bases and J by 8 bases, with 18 bases between the two germline ends. CDR3 protein: CATRGVIGEPQHF. The DNA for the CDR3 is TGTGCCACCAGGGGTGTGATCGGGGAGCCCCAGCATTTT.

As for this clone: Other DNA sequences in this specimen translate into the identical CDR3. V is TRBV6-5 and J is TRBJ1-1; tentative D call: TRBD1 (5 bases). Germline CDR1 is MNHEY and CDR2 is SVGAGI. The CDR3 totals 11 residues. V lost 2 bases, J lost 7 bases, and 5 bases lay in between. The CDR3 DNA sequence: TGTGCCAGCAGTTACGGGGGTGAAGCTTTCTTT. This encodes CASSYGGEAFF.

This clone has just one count. The rearrangement links TRBV19 to TRBJ2-3; 10 positions agree with TRBD1. V lost 0 bases to trimming and J lost 4 bases; unmatched junction nucleotides: 10. The length of the CDR3 is 18 residues. CDR1 LNHDA and CDR2 SQIVND come from the germline V gene (reference sequence). In nucleotides, the CDR3 is TGTGCCAGTAGTATAGACTCCCGACAGGGGGCTTTTCCAGATACGCAGTATTTT. Its translation is CASSIDSRQGAFPDTQYF.

CDR3: CASSSGQSTNEKLFF. DNA for the CDR3: TGTGCCAGCAGCTCGGGACAGTCAACTAATGAAAAACTGTTTTTT. The V and J genes are TRBV5-4 and TRBJ1-4; 7 nucleotides match TRBD1. The CDR3 is 15 residues long. Per the germline V gene, CDR1 is SGHNT and CDR2 is YYREEE (reference sequence). V dropped 3 bases and J dropped 0; count of bases not matched to a gene: 2.

In nucleotides, the CDR3 is TGTGCCAGCAGTTTATGGACCGCCGGGGCAGGGCACGAGACCCAGTACTTC. Translated: CASSLWTAGAGHETQYF. V gene TRBV27 combines with J gene TRBJ2-5; TRBD1 or TRBD2 may be the D gene (5 bases each). Trimming stripped 1 base from V and 5 bases from J, with 20 bases between. Germline lookup yields CDR1 MNHEY and CDR2 SMNVEV (reference sequence). This CDR3 spans 17 amino acids.